A selection of T cell receptor beta chains follows, all from one sample in a study of blood T cell repertoires in COVID-19. Sequenced by immunoSEQ multiplex PCR; TCRdb stores in-frame clones only, minus some. The table shows under 150,000 clones, with 70% to 80% occurring only once. Material for sequencing was peripheral blood. These receptors were collected from a woman aged 45-59 years with active or convalescent COVID-19. Both conserved end residues are part of each CDR3. Clone size is given for some rows only: seen once, a few or many times, or a class if the clone is expanded.

CASSRFRGSYEQYF | - | TRBJ2-7 | TRBV7-2
CASSPGTGSAKLFF | - | TRBJ1-4 | TRBV18
CASSVARGSGNTIYF | - | TRBJ1-3 | TRBV9
CASSHRTGGSYEQYF | - | TRBJ2-7 | TRBV7-2
CASSKPASSYEQYF | - | TRBJ2-7 | TRBV21-1
CASSSSGQWADTQYF | - | TRBJ2-3 | TRBV7-9
CASSVQGTLYNEQFF | - | TRBJ2-1 | TRBV13
CSASQVSYGYTF | few | TRBJ1-2 | TRBV20-1
CASSSSDRAAFQPQHF | - | TRBJ1-5 | TRBV7-9
CASSQVGGGATETQYF | - | TRBJ2-5 | TRBV3-1/TRBV3-2
CASSFGGASQPQHF | - | TRBJ1-5 | TRBV11-2
CASNPRGRAEGYNEQFF | - | TRBJ2-1 | TRBV10-1
CASSLVDTRFGAFF | - | TRBJ1-1 | TRBV7-9
CASSPRSGSGANVLTF | few | TRBJ2-6 | TRBV4-2
CSVDSPFDTGELFF | - | TRBJ2-2 | TRBV29-1
CARREYNEQFF | - | TRBJ2-1 | TRBV21-1